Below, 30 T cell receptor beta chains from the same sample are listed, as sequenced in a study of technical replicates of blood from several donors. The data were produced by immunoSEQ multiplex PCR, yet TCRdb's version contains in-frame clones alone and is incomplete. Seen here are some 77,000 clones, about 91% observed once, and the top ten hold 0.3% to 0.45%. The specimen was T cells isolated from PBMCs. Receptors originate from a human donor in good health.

CDR3 sequence reads: CASSAASPWNEQFF. DNA for the CDR3: TGTGCCAGCAGCGCGGCTAGCCCTTGGAATGAGCAGTTCTTC. V usage is TRBV9 and J usage is TRBJ2-1; TRBD2 is a possible D gene (5 bases). CDR3 length equals 14 residues. Germline assignment: CDR1 SGDLS and CDR2 YYNGEE. Trimming stripped 3 bases from V and 7 bases from J, with 14 bases between.

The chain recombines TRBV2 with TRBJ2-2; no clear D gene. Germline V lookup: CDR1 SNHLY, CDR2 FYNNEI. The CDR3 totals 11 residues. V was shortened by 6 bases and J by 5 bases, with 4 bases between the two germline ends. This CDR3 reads CASSRTGELFF. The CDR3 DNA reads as TGTGCCAGCAGCCGTACCGGGGAGCTGTTTTTT.

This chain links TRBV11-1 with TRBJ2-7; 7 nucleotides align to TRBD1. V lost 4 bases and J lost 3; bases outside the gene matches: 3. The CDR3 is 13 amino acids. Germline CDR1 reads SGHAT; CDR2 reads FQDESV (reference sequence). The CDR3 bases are TGTGCCAGCAGCTCCAGGGGGAGCTACGAGCAGTACTTC. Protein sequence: CASSSRGSYEQYF.

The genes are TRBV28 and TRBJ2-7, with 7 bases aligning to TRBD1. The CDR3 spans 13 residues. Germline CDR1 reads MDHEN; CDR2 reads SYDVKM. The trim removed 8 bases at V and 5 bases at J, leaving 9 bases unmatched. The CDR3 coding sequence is TGTGCCAGCGCGTGGGCAGGGGGAAACGAGCAGTACTTC. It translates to CASAWAGGNEQYF. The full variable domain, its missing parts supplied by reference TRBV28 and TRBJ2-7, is DVKVTQSSRYLVKRTGEKVFLECVQDMDHENMFWYRQDPGLGLRLIYFSYDVKMKEKGDIPEGYSVSREKKERFSLILESASTNQTSMYLCASAWAGGNEQYFGPGTRLTVT.

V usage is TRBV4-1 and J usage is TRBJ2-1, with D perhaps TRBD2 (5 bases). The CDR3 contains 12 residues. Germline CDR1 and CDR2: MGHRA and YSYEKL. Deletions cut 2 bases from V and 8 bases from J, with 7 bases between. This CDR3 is CASSQYGDEQFF. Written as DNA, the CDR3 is TGCGCCAGCAGCCAATACGGGGATGAGCAGTTCTTC.

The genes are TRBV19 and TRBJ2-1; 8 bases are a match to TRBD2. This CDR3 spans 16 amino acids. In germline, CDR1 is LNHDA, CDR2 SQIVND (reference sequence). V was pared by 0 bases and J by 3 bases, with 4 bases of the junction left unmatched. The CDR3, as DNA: TGTGCCAGTAGTATAGATCACGGGAGGGACTACAATGAGCAGTTCTTC. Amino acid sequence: CASSIDHGRDYNEQFF. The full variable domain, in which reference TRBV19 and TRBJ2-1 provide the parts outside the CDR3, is DGGITQSPKYLFRKEGQNVTLSCEQNLNHDAMYWYRQDPGQGLRLIYYSQIVNDFQKGDIAEGYSVSREKKESFPLTVTSAQKNPTAFYLCASSIDHGRDYNEQFFGPGTRLTVL.

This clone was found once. The CDR3 region has the DNA TGCGCCAGCAGCCAAGACCCTATACAGGTAGCGGGAGGTTACAATGAGCAGTTCTTC. It encodes CASSQDPIQVAGGYNEQFF. The chain recombines TRBV4-1 with TRBJ2-1; 10 nucleotides align to TRBD2. V trimming: 0 bases; J trimming: 4 bases; junction bases outside the gene matches: 12. CDR3 length: 19 residues. CDR1 is MGHRA, CDR2 YSYEKL, per germline.

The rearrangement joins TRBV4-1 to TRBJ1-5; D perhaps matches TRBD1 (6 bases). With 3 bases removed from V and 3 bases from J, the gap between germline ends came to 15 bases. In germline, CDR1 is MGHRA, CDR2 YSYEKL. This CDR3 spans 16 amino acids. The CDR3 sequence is CASSHKPGVDNQPQHF. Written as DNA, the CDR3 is TGCGCCAGCAGCCATAAGCCAGGGGTAGACAATCAGCCCCAGCATTTT.

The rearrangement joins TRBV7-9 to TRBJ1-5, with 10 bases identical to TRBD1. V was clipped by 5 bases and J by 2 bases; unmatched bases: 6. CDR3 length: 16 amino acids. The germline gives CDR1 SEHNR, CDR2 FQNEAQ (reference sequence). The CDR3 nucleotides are TGTGCCAGCAGCGCAGGGGACAGGGGAGGCAATCAGCCCCAGCATTTT. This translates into CASSAGDRGGNQPQHF. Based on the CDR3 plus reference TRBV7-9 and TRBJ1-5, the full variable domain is DTGVSQNPRHKITKRGQNVTFRCDPISEHNRLYWYRQTLGQGPEFLTYFQNEAQLEKSRLLSDRFSAERPKGSFSTLEIQRTEQGDSAMYLCASSAGDRGGNQPQHFGDGTRLSIL.

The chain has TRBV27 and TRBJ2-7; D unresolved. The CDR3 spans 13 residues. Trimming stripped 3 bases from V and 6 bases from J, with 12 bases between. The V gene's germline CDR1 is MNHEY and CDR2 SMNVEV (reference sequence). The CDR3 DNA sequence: TGTGCCAGCAGTTTCGTAAGCCATTCCGAGCAGTACTTC. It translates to CASSFVSHSEQYF.

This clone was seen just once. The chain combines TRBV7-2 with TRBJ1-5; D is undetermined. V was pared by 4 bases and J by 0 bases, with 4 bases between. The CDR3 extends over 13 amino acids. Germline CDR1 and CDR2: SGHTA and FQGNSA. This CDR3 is CASSSNSNQPQHF. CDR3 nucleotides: TGTGCCAGCAGCTCAAATAGCAATCAGCCCCAGCATTTT.

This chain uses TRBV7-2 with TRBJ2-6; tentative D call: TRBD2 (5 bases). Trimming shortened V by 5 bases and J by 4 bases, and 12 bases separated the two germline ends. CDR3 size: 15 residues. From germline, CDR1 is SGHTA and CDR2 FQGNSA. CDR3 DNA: TGTGCCAGCAGCCTCACCAGAGGGGGGGCCAACGTCCTGACTTTC. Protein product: CASSLTRGGANVLTF.

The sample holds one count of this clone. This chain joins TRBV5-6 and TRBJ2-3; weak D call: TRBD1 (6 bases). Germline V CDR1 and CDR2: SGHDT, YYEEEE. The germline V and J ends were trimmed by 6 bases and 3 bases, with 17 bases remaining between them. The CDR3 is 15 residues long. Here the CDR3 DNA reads TGTGCCAGCACCCAGCGAGGGGGTAGGACAGATACGCAGTATTTT. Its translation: CASTQRGGRTDTQYF. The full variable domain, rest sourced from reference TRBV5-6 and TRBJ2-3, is DAGVTQSPTHLIKTRGQQVTLRCSPKSGHDTVSWYQQALGQGPQFIFQYYEEEERQRGNFPDRFSGHQFPNYSSELNVNALLLGDSALYLCASTQRGGRTDTQYFGPGTRLTVL.

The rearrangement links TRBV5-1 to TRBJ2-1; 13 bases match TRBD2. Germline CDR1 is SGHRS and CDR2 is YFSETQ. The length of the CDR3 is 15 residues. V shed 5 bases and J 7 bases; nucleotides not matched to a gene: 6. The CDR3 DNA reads TGCGCCAGCAGTTGGACTAGCGGGAGTCGGAATGAGCAGTTCTTC. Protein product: CASSWTSGSRNEQFF.

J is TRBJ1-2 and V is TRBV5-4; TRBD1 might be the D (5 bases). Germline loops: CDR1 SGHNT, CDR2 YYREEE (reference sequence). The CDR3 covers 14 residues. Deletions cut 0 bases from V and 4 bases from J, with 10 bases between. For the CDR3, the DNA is TGTGCCAGCAGCTTGGGACAGCTCTTCTATGGCTACACCTTC. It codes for CASSLGQLFYGYTF.

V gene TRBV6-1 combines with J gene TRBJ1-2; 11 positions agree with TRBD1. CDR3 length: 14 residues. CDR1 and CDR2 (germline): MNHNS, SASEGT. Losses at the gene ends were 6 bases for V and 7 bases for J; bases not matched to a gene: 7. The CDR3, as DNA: TGTGCCAGCAGCCGGGACAGGGGGACTATTGGCTACACCTTC. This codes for CASSRDRGTIGYTF.

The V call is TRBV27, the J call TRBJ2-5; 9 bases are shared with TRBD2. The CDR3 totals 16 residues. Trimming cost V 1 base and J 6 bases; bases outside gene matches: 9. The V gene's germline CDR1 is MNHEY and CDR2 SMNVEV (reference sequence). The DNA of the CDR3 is TGTGCCAGCAGTTTATTATCGGCGGGAGGGAGAAAGACCCAGTACTTC. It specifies CASSLLSAGGRKTQYF.

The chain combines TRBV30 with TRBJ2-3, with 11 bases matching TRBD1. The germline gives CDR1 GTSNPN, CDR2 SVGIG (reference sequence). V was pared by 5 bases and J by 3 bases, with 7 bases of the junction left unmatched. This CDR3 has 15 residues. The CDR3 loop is CAWDLGTGGTDTQYF. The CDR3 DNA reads TGTGCCTGGGATTTAGGGACAGGGGGTACAGATACGCAGTATTTT. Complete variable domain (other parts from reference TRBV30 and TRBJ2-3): SQTIHQWPATLVQPVGSPLSLECTVEGTSNPNLYWYRQAAGRGLQLLFYSVGIGQISSEVPQNLSASRPQDRQFILSSKKLLLSDSGFYLCAWDLGTGGTDTQYFGPGTRLTVL.

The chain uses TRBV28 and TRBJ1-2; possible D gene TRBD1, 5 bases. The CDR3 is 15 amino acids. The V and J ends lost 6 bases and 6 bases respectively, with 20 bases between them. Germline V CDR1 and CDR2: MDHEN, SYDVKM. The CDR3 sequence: CASSSGDREGHGYTF. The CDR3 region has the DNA TGTGCCAGCAGCTCGGGGGATCGGGAAGGGCATGGCTACACCTTC.

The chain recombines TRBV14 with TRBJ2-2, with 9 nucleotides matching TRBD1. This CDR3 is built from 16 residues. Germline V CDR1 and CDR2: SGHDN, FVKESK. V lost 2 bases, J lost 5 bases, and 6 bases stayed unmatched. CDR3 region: CASSQIRTGVTGELFF. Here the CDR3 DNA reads TGTGCCAGCAGCCAAATCAGGACAGGGGTAACCGGGGAGCTGTTTTTT.

CDR3 loop: CASSLSLQGFDTQYF. Written as DNA, the CDR3 is TGTGCCAGCAGCTTGTCACTACAGGGATTCGATACGCAGTATTTT. The genes are TRBV5-4 and TRBJ2-3, with D perhaps matching TRBD1 (6 bases). Trimming stripped 1 base from V and 6 bases from J, with 15 bases between. The CDR3 contains 15 residues. The germline gives CDR1 SGHNT, CDR2 YYREEE (reference sequence).

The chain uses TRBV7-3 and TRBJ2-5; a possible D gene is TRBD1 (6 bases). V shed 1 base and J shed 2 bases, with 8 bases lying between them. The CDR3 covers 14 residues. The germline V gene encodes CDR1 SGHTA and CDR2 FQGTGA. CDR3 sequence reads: CASSLIGQQETQYF. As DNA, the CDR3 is TGTGCCAGCAGCTTAATTGGACAGCAAGAGACCCAGTACTTC.

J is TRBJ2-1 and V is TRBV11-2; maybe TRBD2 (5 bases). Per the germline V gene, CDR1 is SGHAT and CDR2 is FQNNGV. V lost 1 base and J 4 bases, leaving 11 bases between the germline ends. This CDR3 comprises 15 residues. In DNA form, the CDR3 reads TGTGCCAGCAGCTTAGTAGTACCGGGATACAATGAGCAGTTCTTC. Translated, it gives CASSLVVPGYNEQFF. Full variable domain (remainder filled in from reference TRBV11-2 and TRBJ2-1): EAGVAQSPRYKIIEKRQSVAFWCNPISGHATLYWYQQILGQGPKLLIQFQNNGVVDDSQLPKDRFSAERLKGVDSTLKIQPAKLEDSAVYLCASSLVVPGYNEQFFGPGTRLTVL.

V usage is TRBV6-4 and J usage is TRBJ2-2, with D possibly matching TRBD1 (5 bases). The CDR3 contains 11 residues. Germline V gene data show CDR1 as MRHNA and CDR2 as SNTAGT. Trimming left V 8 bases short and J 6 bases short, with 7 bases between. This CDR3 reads CASDSAGELFF. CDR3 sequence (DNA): TGTGCCAGCGACAGTGCCGGGGAGCTGTTTTTT.

The CDR3 DNA sequence: TGTGCCAGCAGTTCTCCCGGGACAGATGAAAAACTGTTTTTT. Its translation is CASSSPGTDEKLFF. The V and J genes are TRBV28 and TRBJ1-4; 7 bases line up with TRBD1. The CDR3 covers 14 residues. Germline lookup yields CDR1 MDHEN and CDR2 SYDVKM. Trimming cost V 4 bases and J 6 bases; bases outside gene matches: 5.

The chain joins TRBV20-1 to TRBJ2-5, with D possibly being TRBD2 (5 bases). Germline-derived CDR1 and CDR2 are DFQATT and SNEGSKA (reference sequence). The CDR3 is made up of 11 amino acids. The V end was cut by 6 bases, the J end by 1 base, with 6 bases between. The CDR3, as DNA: TGCAGTGCAGGAGGCCAAGAGACCCAGTACTTC. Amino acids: CSAGGQETQYF.

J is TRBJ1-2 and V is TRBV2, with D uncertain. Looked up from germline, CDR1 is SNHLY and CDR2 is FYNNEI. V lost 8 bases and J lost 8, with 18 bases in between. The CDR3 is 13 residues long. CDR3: CASQLQQESGYTF. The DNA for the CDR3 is TGTGCCAGCCAGCTACAGCAAGAGAGCGGCTACACCTTC.

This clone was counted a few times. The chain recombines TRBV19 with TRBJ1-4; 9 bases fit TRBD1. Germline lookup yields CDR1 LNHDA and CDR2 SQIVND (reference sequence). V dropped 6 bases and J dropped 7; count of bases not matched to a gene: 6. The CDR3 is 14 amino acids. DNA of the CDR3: TGTGCCAGTAGCAGGGACAGGGAGATTGAAAAACTGTTTTTT. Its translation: CASSRDREIEKLFF.

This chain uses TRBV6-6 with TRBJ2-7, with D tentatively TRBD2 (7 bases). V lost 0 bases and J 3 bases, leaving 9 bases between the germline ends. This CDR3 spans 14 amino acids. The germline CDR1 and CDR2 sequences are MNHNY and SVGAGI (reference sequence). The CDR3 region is CASSYSRGGYEQYF. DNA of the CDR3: TGTGCCAGCAGTTACTCGAGGGGGGGCTACGAGCAGTACTTC.

CDR3 residues: CASTPDLSYNEQFF. The CDR3 nucleotides are TGTGCCAGCACCCCGGACTTGTCCTACAATGAGCAGTTCTTC. The chain is built from TRBV5-6 and TRBJ2-1; tentatively, D is TRBD2 (5 bases). The ends were cut back, 6 bases at V and 1 base at J, with 11 bases in the middle. Germline V CDR1 and CDR2: SGHDT, YYEEEE. The CDR3 is made up of 14 amino acids.